This is a list of T cell receptor beta chains from one sample in a study of blood T cell repertoires in COVID-19. Produced via immunoSEQ multiplex PCR; TCRdb's table is partial and in-frame only. The table includes tens of thousands of clones, around 86% detected once. The sample consisted of peripheral blood. The receptor set was obtained from a man younger than 45 with acute or convalescent COVID-19. Both conserved end residues are part of each CDR3. The D gene is left open where the match is weak. For some rows the clone size is stated as once, few or many, or as a class when expanded; others skip it.

NA	NA	TRBV19	TRBJ1-1	TGTGCCAGTAGTATCGATTACAGGAAGAACACTGAAGCTTTCTTT	CASSIDYRKNTEAFF
few	NA	TRBV2	TRBJ1-1	TGTGCCAGTCACGACACCCAAAACACTGAAGCTTTCTTT	CASHDTQNTEAFF
NA	NA	TRBV2	TRBJ2-3	TGTGCCAGCAGTAAGAGAGATACGCAGTATTTT	CASSKRDTQYF
NA	NA	TRBV24-1	TRBJ1-4	TGTGCCACCAGTGAGCAAGGACAGGAAAAACTGTTTTTT	CATSEQGQEKLFF
NA	TRBD2	TRBV2	TRBJ2-1	TGTGCCAGCACCCGGGAGGCCTACAATGAGCAGTTCTTC	CASTREAYNEQFF
NA	NA	TRBV10-3	TRBJ1-2	TGTGCCGTTCACCGTGGACAGACGGAAGATGGCTACACCTTC	CAVHRGQTEDGYTF
NA	NA	TRBV7-8	TRBJ1-1	TGTGCCAGCAGCCCCCGAGGGTTTGAAGACACTGAAGCTTTCTTT	CASSPRGFEDTEAFF
NA	TRBD2	TRBV7-2	TRBJ2-3	TGTGCCAGCACCCCAGTAGCGGGAGGTACAGATACGCAGTATTTT	CASTPVAGGTDTQYF
NA	NA	TRBV6-2/TRBV6-3	TRBJ2-7	TGTGCCAGCAGTTACTCAAGACTAGTCGGCGAGCAGTACTTC	CASSYSRLVGEQYF
once	NA	TRBV9	TRBJ1-5	TGTGCCAGCAGCGGTGGCGGGGGGAGCGGCGGTCAGCCCCAGCATTTT	CASSGGGGSGGQPQHF
NA	TRBD1	TRBV6-5	TRBJ1-1	TGTGCCAGCAGTTCCCCGACAGGGGGTAGGGAAGCTTTCTTT	CASSSPTGGREAFF
NA	TRBD1	TRBV4-3	TRBJ2-3	TGCGCCAGCAGCCACGGGACCGGGACAGGGAGAAGGGCAGATACGCAGTATTTT	CASSHGTGTGRRADTQYF
NA	TRBD1	TRBV27	TRBJ2-1	TGTGCCAGCAGTCCTTTCACAGGGGATGAGTTCTTC	CASSPFTGDEFF
NA	NA	TRBV7-5	TRBJ2-7	TGTGCCAGAAGCTTAGGCCCCGGCGCGGGGGAACCCTACGAGCAGTACTTC	CARSLGPGAGEPYEQYF
NA	NA	TRBV9	TRBJ1-4	TGTGCCAGCAGCGTAGGAACAGGGACCCTGAGAACTAATGAAAAACTGTTTTTT	CASSVGTGTLRTNEKLFF
few	NA	TRBV27	TRBJ1-1	TGTGCCAGCAGTTTAGAGTACACTGAAGCTTTCTTT	CASSLEYTEAFF
NA	TRBD2	TRBV6-2/TRBV6-3	TRBJ2-3	TGTGCCAGCAGTGCTAGCGGGAGGACAGATACGCAGTATTTT	CASSASGRTDTQYF
NA	NA	TRBV5-1	TRBJ1-5	TGCGCCAGCAGCTACCAGGGAGGAGGACAGCCCCAGCATTTT	CASSYQGGGQPQHF
NA	NA	TRBV5-1	TRBJ2-2	TGCGCCAGCAGCTTGGTCCCAGGGCCCACCGGGGAGCTGTTTTTT	CASSLVPGPTGELFF
NA	TRBD1	TRBV5-4	TRBJ1-2	TGTGCCAGCAGCGGGACAGGGGACGGCTACACCTTC	CASSGTGDGYTF
NA	NA	TRBV5-1	TRBJ2-2	TGCGCCAGCAGCCCCACGGCAGGGGTAGCGAACACCGGGGAGCTGTTTTTT	CASSPTAGVANTGELFF
once	NA	TRBV5-6	TRBJ1-3	TGTGCCAGCAGCTTTTGGGGAGTCTCTGGAAACACCATATATTTT	CASSFWGVSGNTIYF
NA	TRBD1	TRBV7-2	TRBJ1-5	TGTGCCAGCAGTCAGCAGGGGGATGGGCCCCAGCATTTT	CASSQQGDGPQHF
NA	NA	TRBV5-1	TRBJ2-5	TGCGCCAGCAGCTTGGCCGGAGCGCAAGAGACCCAGTACTTC	CASSLAGAQETQYF
NA	NA	TRBV27	TRBJ1-5	TGTGCCAGCAGTCCCAGGGCAGAGTATCAGCCCCAGCATTTT	CASSPRAEYQPQHF
NA	TRBD1	TRBV29-1	TRBJ1-2	TGCAGCGCTAAGTCCCGGGACAGTCTAACCTATGGCTACACCTTC	CSAKSRDSLTYGYTF
few	TRBD1	TRBV10-2	TRBJ1-1	TGCGCCAGCAGGGGACAGGGCATGAACACTGAAGCTTTCTTT	CASRGQGMNTEAFF